Listed here are 14 T cell receptor beta chains from one sample, sequenced in a study of radiotherapy plus CTLA-4 blockade in lung cancer. Libraries were prepared by immunoSEQ multiplex PCR; TCRdb keeps only in-frame clonotypes and omits some of them. This sample has around 110,000 clones; approximately 81% occur once, and the top ten carry under 3%. The sequencing here drew on peripheral blood, taken from a patient treated with radiotherapy plus ipilimumab. These receptors all come from a human donor with non-small cell lung cancer that progressed on radiotherapy plus ipilimumab. Some clones in this sample may be carry-over from other donors' samples.

The rearrangement uses TRBV7-8 and TRBJ1-2; TRBD1 might be the D (5 bases). Germline V gene sequence: CDR1 SGHVS, CDR2 FQNEAQ. CDR3 size: 17 residues. The ends were cut back, 8 bases at V and 4 bases at J, with 26 bases in the middle. CDR3 residues: CASGFSDTGLSPYGYTF. CDR3 nucleotides: TGTGCCAGCGGATTCTCGGACACTGGCCTATCCCCCTATGGCTACACCTTC.

This clone has more than one count but fewer than ten. The chain couples TRBV10-3 to TRBJ2-7, with a weak D call TRBD1 (6 bases). This CDR3 is built from 15 residues. Germline values: CDR1 ENHRY, CDR2 SYGVKD. V gave up 4 bases and J gave up 5 bases, with 18 bases separating them. In DNA, the CDR3 is TGTGCCATCAGTGGGGCTAGACGTGGGGGCAACGAGCAGTACTTC. Protein: CAISGARRGGNEQYF.

The chain recombines TRBV7-2 with TRBJ2-1, with TRBD1 matching 10 bases. From germline, CDR1 is SGHTA and CDR2 FQGNSA. V trimming: 5 bases; J trimming: 6 bases; junction bases outside the gene matches: 10. The CDR3 runs to 16 residues. This CDR3 reads CASSLTGTGVFNEQFF. The CDR3 DNA sequence: TGTGCCAGCAGCCTCACGGGGACAGGGGTCTTCAATGAGCAGTTCTTC.

V is TRBV7-2 and J is TRBJ2-2; no clear D. Germline loops: CDR1 SGHTA, CDR2 FQGNSA. The CDR3 is made up of 12 amino acids. The germline V and J ends were trimmed by 6 bases and 8 bases, with 10 bases remaining between them. The CDR3 nucleotides are TGTGCCAGCAGTCCAACGAATGGGGAGCTGTTTTTT. This sequence encodes CASSPTNGELFF.

The chain has TRBV7-2 and TRBJ2-1; D is undetermined. This CDR3 contains 14 residues. In germline, CDR1 is SGHTA, CDR2 FQGNSA. The ends were cut back, 5 bases at V and 8 bases at J, with 16 bases in the middle. The CDR3 is CASSPFGVSYEQFF. In nucleotides, the CDR3 is TGTGCCAGCAGCCCCTTTGGGGTTAGTTATGAGCAGTTCTTC.

The gene calls are TRBV7-6 and TRBJ1-1, with 7 nucleotides matching TRBD1. The V segment lost 1 base and the J segment 4 bases; nucleotides outside the gene matches: 6. This CDR3 has 15 residues. The germline V gene has CDR1 SGHVS and CDR2 FNYEAQ. CDR3: CASSLVGTEGTEAFF. CDR3 coding DNA: TGTGCCAGCAGCTTAGTCGGGACAGAGGGCACTGAAGCTTTCTTT.

A single count supports this clone. The germline gene is not matched at one end of the junction; a read error may be the cause. The chain couples TRBV7-7 to TRBJ2-2; the match to TRBD2 covers 7 bases. The CDR3 runs to 15 residues. Germline values: CDR1 SSHAT, CDR2 FNYEAQ (reference sequence). CDR3 amino acids: CASSPGGGRTGELFF. In DNA, the CDR3 is TGTGCTAGCAGCCCCGGCGGGGGACGCACCGGGGAGCTGTTTTTT.

The chain carries TRBV6-6 and TRBJ2-1; D remains ambiguous. V was trimmed by 5 bases and J by 9 bases, leaving 11 bases between them. This CDR3 contains 12 residues. Germline assignment: CDR1 MNHNY and CDR2 SVGAGI (reference sequence). The CDR3 region has the DNA TGTGCCAGCAGTCAGGCCTCGGGTGAGCAGTTCTTC. It codes for CASSQASGEQFF.

The V and J genes are TRBV9 and TRBJ1-1; tentatively, D is TRBD1 (6 bases). The V gene's germline CDR1 is SGDLS and CDR2 YYNGEE. The CDR3 extends over 15 amino acids. Between the trimmed V and J ends, which lost 0 bases and 5 bases, there was a span of 14 bases. The CDR3 bases are TGTGCCAGCAGCGTAGGTACTGGGGGCTGGACTGAAGCTTTCTTT. Translating gives CASSVGTGGWTEAFF.

The chain carries TRBV9 and TRBJ2-5; 8 bases are a match to TRBD1. The closer fit of TRBJ2-7 to the DNA end suggests the J call may be wrong. Germline CDR1 is SGDLS and CDR2 is YYNGEE. The CDR3 extends over 15 amino acids. This CDR3 reads CASSVQGASSYEQYF. The CDR3 bases are TGTGCCAGCAGCGTCCAGGGGGCGAGCTCCTACGAGCAGTACTTC.

The gene calls are TRBV28 and TRBJ1-1; 9 nucleotides match TRBD1. Per germline, CDR1 MDHEN and CDR2 SYDVKM. Trimming at V came to 5 bases and at J to 3 bases, leaving 13 bases not matched to a gene. The CDR3 sequence is 17 residues long. CDR3 sequence: CASSRTDRGGGDTEAFF. CDR3 bases: TGTGCCAGCAGTCGAACGGACAGGGGAGGAGGGGACACTGAAGCTTTCTTT.

This chain uses TRBV2 with TRBJ2-1; D is possibly TRBD2 (5 bases). CDR3 length: 13 amino acids. V gave up 8 bases and J gave up 8 bases, with 16 bases separating them. Germline V lookup: CDR1 SNHLY, CDR2 FYNNEI. DNA for the CDR3: TGTGCCAGCTATCGTAGCGTCGGCTATGAGCAGTTCTTC. Its protein product is CASYRSVGYEQFF.

The chain recombines TRBV28 with TRBJ1-5, with no clear D. This CDR3 region has 15 residues. V gave up 2 bases and J gave up 5 bases, with 13 bases separating them. Germline lookup yields CDR1 MDHEN and CDR2 SYDVKM. Written as DNA, the CDR3 is TGTGCCAGCAGTTTAGTGGTAGTTGTTGATCAGCCCCAGCATTTT. Translated, it gives CASSLVVVVDQPQHF.

The genes are TRBV27 and TRBJ2-1; D is ambiguous. V lost 3 bases and J 6 bases, leaving 6 bases between the germline ends. The germline V gene encodes CDR1 MNHEY and CDR2 SMNVEV (reference sequence). There are 12 residues in the CDR3. CDR3: CASSFPGNEQFF. CDR3 coding DNA: TGTGCCAGCAGTTTTCCCGGCAATGAGCAGTTCTTC.